Presented here are 11 T cell receptor beta chains from one specimen sequenced in a study of identical twins. MiXCR, applied by TCRdb to the 5' RACE reads, yields one record per CDR3 protein. In the table there are 500,000 to 600,000 distinct CDR3 sequences, about 20% of which are singletons. The same sample was also used in a study of T cells expressing NK-cell markers.

Sequenced: CD4+ T cells sorted from blood. These receptors all stem from a woman aged 18-30 years in good health.

V gene TRBV9 combines with J gene TRBJ1-5, with a weak D call TRBD1 (6 bases). Germline CDR1 reads SGDLS; CDR2 reads YYNGEE. The CDR3 is 15 residues long. V lost 0 bases and J 3 bases, leaving 10 bases between the germline ends. As DNA, the CDR3 is TGTGCCAGCAGCGTAGCAGGGGATCCCAATCAGCCCCAGCATTTT. Amino acid sequence: CASSVAGDPNQPQHF. Filled out from reference TRBV9 and TRBJ1-5, the complete variable domain reads DSGVTQTPKHLITATGQRVTLRCSPRSGDLSVYWYQQSLDQGLQFLIQYYNGEERAKGNILERFSAQQFPDLHSELNLSSLELGDSALYFCASSVAGDPNQPQHFGDGTRLSIL.

The V gene is TRBV5-5, the J gene TRBJ2-7; a possible D gene is TRBD2 (6 bases). Trimming shortened V by 0 bases and J by 2 bases, and 18 bases separated the two germline ends. The CDR3 has 17 residues. The germline V gene has CDR1 SGHKS and CDR2 YYEKEE (reference sequence). The CDR3 DNA is TGTGCCAGCAGCTTGGTCGGCGAGGGGACTGCCCCCTACGAGCAGTACTTC. Amino acid sequence: CASSLVGEGTAPYEQYF.

The rearrangement joins TRBV7-2 to TRBJ2-5; D unclear. The CDR3 covers 15 residues. Trimming took 2 bases from V and 2 from J, leaving 12 bases between them. Germline CDR1 reads SGHTA; CDR2 reads FQGNSA. Here the CDR3 reads CASSLSVAAQETQYF. CDR3 nucleotides: TGTGCCAGCAGCTTATCTGTGGCAGCGCAAGAGACCCAGTACTTC.

The V and J genes are TRBV19 and TRBJ2-5; D is perhaps TRBD2 (5 bases). The V gene lost 6 bases and the J gene lost 0 bases, with 11 bases spanning the gap. Germline V CDR1 and CDR2: LNHDA, SQIVND (reference sequence). This CDR3 is 14 amino acids long. CDR3 sequence: CASSPGWYQETQYF. The DNA of the CDR3 is TGTGCCAGTAGCCCGGGGTGGTACCAAGAGACCCAGTACTTC.

This clonotype was seen only a few times. The chain links TRBV7-2 to TRBJ2-1; tentative D call: TRBD2 (5 bases). From germline, CDR1 is SGHTA and CDR2 FQGNSA. This CDR3 contains 15 residues. V gave up 4 bases and J gave up 0 bases, with 10 bases separating them. The CDR3 DNA is TGTGCCAGCAGCTCTTGGGAGAGCTCCTACAATGAGCAGTTCTTC. As protein: CASSSWESSYNEQFF.

This clonotype appeared a few times. The chain uses TRBV25-1 and TRBJ1-2; unclear D gene. Trimming took off 4 bases at V and 5 bases at J, with 11 bases between the two ends. CDR3 length: 13 residues. Germline values: CDR1 MGHDK, CDR2 SYGVNS. The CDR3 is CASSGPRVYGYTF. The CDR3 coding sequence is TGTGCCAGCAGTGGACCCCGGGTGTATGGCTACACCTTC.

In its sample, this clonotype was seen a few times. The chain employs TRBV24-1 and TRBJ2-1; TRBD2 agrees at 7 bases. This CDR3 is 14 amino acids long. Germline assignment: CDR1 KGHDR and CDR2 SFDVKD. V gave up 3 bases and J gave up 3 bases; unmatched junction bases: 1. CDR3: CATSDTGGYNEQFF. The CDR3 bases are TGTGCCACCAGTGATACGGGGGGCTACAATGAGCAGTTCTTC.

The chain carries TRBV5-1 and TRBJ2-5, with 10 bases matching TRBD1. CDR1 is SGHRS and CDR2 is YFSETQ in the germline V gene. The ends lost 4 bases at V and 5 bases at J; junction bases unmatched: 11. The CDR3 is made up of 16 amino acids. In DNA form, the CDR3 reads TGCGCCAGCAGCCCGGAGGGGACAGGGGCCCGGGAGACCCAGTACTTC. This codes for CASSPEGTGARETQYF.

CDR3 DNA: TGTGCCAGCTCACGAGACAGTAGGATTCAGCCCCAGCATTTT. It yields the protein CASSRDSRIQPQHF. The J gene is TRBJ1-5, the V gene TRBV18, with TRBD1 as a possible D gene (5 bases). Trimming took off 4 bases at V and 6 bases at J, with 13 bases between the two ends. Germline CDR1 reads KGHSH; CDR2 reads LQKENI. This CDR3 contains 14 residues.

The rearrangement joins TRBV15 to TRBJ2-1; 9 bases align to TRBD2. V shed 5 bases, J shed 0 bases, and the junction held 11 bases outside the gene matches. The CDR3 spans 18 residues. CDR1 is LNHNV and CDR2 is YYDKDF in the germline V gene (reference sequence). The CDR3 DNA reads TGTGCCACCAGCCGTTCCCCAGCGGGGGGTAGCTCCTACAATGAGCAGTTCTTC. It codes for CATSRSPAGGSSYNEQFF. Based on the CDR3 plus reference TRBV15 and TRBJ2-1, the full variable domain is DAMVIQNPRYQVTQFGKPVTLSCSQTLNHNVMYWYQQKSSQAPKLLFHYYDKDFNNEADTPDNFQSRRPNTSFCFLDIRSPGLGDTAMYLCATSRSPAGGSSYNEQFFGPGTRLTVL.

CDR3 nucleotide sequence: TGTGCCAGCAGCTTAGCGGTCTGGGGCACAGATACGCAGTATTTT. It yields the protein CASSLAVWGTDTQYF. The V gene is TRBV13, the J gene TRBJ2-3; D gene uncertain. V lost 1 base and J lost 1, with 9 bases in between. Germline CDR1 reads PRHDT; CDR2 reads FYEKMQ (reference sequence). The CDR3 covers 15 residues.